This T cell receptor (beta chain) is from a study of metastatic and nonmetastatic thyroid tumors. This clone has a handful of counts. A much larger clone differs by one base, so this may be a read error. The CDR3 is made up of 17 amino acids. Germline CDR1 GTSNPN, CDR2 SVGIG (reference sequence). TCRdb recomputed clones from the PCR reads via MiXCR. The table lists roughly 59,000 clones, 15% to 20% of them singletons. Not a single patient had been given any form of treatment at any point before undergoing thyroid surgery. The specimen sequenced was blood. This sequence was found in a male donor with papillary thyroid cancer or a benign thyroid nodule (not recorded which). Some clones in this sample may be carry-over from other donors' samples. The genes are TRBV30 and TRBJ2-5; 13 bases match TRBD2. The DNA for the CDR3 is TGTACCTGGAGCGTAGAAAGGACTAGCGGGAGAAAAGAGACCCAGTACTTC. This encodes CTWSVERTSGRKETQYF.